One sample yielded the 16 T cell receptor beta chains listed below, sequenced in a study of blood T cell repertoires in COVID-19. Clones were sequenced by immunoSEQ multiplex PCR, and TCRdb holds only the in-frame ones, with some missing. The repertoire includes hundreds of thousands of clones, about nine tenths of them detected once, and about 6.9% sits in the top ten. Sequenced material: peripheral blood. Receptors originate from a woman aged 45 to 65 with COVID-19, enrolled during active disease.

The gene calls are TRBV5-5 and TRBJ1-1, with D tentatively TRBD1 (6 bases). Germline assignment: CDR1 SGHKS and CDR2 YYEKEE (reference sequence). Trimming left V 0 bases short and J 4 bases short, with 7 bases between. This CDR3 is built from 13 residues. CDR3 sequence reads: CASSLEGGTEAFF. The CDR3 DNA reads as TGTGCCAGCAGCTTGGAAGGGGGCACTGAAGCTTTCTTT.

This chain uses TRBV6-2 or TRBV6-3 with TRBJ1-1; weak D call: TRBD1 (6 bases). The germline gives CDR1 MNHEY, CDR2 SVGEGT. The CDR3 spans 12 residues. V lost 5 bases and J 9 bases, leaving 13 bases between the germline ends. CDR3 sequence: CASSTPQGKAFF. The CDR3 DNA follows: TGTGCCAGCAGTACACCGCAGGGGAAAGCTTTCTTT.

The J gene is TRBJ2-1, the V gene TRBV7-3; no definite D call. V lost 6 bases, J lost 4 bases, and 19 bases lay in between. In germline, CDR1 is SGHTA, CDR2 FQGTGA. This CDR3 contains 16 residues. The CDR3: CASSSWLRPRYNEQFF. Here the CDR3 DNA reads TGTGCCAGCAGTAGCTGGCTGAGGCCGAGATACAATGAGCAGTTCTTC.

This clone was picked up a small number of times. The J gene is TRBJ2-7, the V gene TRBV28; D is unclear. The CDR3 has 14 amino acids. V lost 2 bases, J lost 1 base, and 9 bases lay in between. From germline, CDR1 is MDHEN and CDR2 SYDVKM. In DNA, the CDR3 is TGTGCCAGCAGTTTACCCGGTACTTCCTACGAGCAGTACTTC. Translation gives CASSLPGTSYEQYF.

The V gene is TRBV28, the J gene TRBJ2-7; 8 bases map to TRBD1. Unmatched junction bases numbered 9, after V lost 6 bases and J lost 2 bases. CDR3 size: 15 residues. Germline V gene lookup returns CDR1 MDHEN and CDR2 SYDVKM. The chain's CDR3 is CASRPPGTGTYEQYF. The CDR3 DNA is TGTGCCAGCAGGCCACCCGGGACAGGCACCTACGAGCAGTACTTC. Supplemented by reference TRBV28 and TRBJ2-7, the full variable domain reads DVKVTQSSRYLVKRTGEKVFLECVQDMDHENMFWYRQDPGLGLRLIYFSYDVKMKEKGDIPEGYSVSREKKERFSLILESASTNQTSMYLCASRPPGTGTYEQYFGPGTRLTVT.

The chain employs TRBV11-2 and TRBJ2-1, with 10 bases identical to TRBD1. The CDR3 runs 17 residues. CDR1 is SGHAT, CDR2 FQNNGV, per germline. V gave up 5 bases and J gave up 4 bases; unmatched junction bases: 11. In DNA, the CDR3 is TGTGCCAGCAGCAAAGAGGGTTGGGACAGGGGTTACAATGAGCAGTTCTTC. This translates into CASSKEGWDRGYNEQFF.

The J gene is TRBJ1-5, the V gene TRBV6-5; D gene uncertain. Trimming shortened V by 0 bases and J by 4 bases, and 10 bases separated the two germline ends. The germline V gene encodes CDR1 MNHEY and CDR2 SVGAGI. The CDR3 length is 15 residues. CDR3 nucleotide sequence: TGTGCCAGCAGTTACTCGAGCGTCGGGAATCAGCCCCAGCATTTT. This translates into CASSYSSVGNQPQHF.

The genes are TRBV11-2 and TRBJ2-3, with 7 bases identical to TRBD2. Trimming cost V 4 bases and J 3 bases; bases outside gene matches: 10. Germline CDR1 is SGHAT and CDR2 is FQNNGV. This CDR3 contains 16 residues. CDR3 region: CASSSTPGRRTDTQYF. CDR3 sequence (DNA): TGTGCCAGCAGCTCAACGCCCGGGAGGAGAACAGATACGCAGTATTTT.

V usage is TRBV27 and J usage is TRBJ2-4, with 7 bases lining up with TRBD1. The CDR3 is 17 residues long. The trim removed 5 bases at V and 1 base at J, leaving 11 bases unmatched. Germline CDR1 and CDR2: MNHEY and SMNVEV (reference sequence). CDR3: CASSPNRGNRAKNIQYF. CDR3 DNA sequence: TGTGCCAGCAGTCCCAACAGGGGCAATAGGGCCAAAAACATTCAGTACTTC.

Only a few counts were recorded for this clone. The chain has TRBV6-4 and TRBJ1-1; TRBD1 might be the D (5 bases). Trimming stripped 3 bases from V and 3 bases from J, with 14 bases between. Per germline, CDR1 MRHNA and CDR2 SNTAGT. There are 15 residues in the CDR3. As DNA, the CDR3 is TGTGCCAGCAGTGAGTCTGCCAGGGTGCACACTGAAGCTTTCTTT. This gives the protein CASSESARVHTEAFF.

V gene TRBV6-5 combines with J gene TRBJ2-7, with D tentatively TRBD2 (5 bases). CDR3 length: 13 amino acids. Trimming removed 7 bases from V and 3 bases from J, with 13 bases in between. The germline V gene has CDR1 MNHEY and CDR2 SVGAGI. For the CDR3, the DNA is TGTGCCAGCACCGACGTGGAGGTCTACGAGCAGTACTTC. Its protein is CASTDVEVYEQYF.

CDR3 amino acids: CASSSGTEIGTEAFF. The CDR3 nucleotides are TGTGCCAGCAGCTCCGGGACAGAAATAGGCACTGAAGCTTTCTTT. This sequence joins TRBV7-8 and TRBJ1-1; 7 positions agree with TRBD1. V lost 4 bases, J lost 4 bases, and 9 bases stayed unmatched. CDR3 size: 15 residues. Per germline, CDR1 SGHVS and CDR2 FQNEAQ.

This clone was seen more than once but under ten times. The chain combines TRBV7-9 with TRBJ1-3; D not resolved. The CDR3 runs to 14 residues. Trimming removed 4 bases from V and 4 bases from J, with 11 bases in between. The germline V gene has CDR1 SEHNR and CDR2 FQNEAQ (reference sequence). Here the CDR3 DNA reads TGTGCCAGCAGCTCCTCGCGAAGAGGAAACACCATATATTTT. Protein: CASSSSRRGNTIYF.

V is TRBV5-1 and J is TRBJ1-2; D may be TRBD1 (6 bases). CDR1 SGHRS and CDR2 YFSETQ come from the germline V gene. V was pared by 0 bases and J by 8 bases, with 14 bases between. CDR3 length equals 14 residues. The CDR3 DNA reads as TGCGCCAGCAGCTTGGGGGCAGGGGACACCGGCTACACCTTC. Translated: CASSLGAGDTGYTF.

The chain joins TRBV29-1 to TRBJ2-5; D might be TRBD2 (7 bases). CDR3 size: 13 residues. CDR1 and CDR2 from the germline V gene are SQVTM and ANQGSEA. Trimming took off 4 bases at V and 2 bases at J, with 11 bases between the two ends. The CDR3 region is CSVGGGRQETQYF. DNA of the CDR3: TGCAGCGTTGGGGGGGGCAGACAAGAGACCCAGTACTTC.

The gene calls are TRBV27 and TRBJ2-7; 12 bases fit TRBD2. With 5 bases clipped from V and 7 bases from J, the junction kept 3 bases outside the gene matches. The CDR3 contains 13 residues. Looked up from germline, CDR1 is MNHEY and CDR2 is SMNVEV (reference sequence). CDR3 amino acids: CASSVGLAGEQYF. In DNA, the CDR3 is TGTGCCAGCAGTGTCGGACTAGCGGGAGAGCAGTACTTC.